This TCR beta chain appears in the sequencing data of a study of blood T cell repertoires in COVID-19. For the study at large: Cohort 3 recovered donors had two negative PCRs, clearance, or symptom resolution.

The table came from immunoSEQ multiplex PCR; TCRdb's copy has only in-frame clones and leaves some out. The sample contains more than 200,000 clones, around 86% of which appear only once. CDR1 LGHNA and CDR2 YSLEER come from the germline V gene. V shed 2 bases, J shed 6 bases, and the junction held 3 bases outside the gene matches. This CDR3 region has 14 residues. Sequencing was done on a sample of PBMCs or T cells enriched from blood (not recorded which). V gene TRBV4-3 combines with J gene TRBJ2-7; 11 bases line up with TRBD1. The receptor comes from a man aged 30-40 years in a cohort exposed to, infected with or recovered from COVID-19 (not recorded which). CDR3 loop: CASSQPGTGGEQYF. The CDR3 DNA reads as TGCGCCAGCAGCCAACCTGGGACAGGGGGCGAGCAGTACTTC.